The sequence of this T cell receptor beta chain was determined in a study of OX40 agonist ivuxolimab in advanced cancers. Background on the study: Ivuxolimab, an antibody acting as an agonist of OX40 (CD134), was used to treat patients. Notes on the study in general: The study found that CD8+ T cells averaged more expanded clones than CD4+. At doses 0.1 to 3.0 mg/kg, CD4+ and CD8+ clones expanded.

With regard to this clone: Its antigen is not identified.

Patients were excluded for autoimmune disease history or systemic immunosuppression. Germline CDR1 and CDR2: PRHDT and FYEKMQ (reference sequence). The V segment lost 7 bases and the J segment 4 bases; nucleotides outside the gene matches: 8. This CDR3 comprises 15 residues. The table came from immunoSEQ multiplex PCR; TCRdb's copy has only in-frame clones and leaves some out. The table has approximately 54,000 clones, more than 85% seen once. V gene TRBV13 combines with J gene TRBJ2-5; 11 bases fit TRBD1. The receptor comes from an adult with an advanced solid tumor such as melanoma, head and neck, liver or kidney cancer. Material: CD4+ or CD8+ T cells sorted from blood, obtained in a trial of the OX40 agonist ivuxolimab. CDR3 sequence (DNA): TGTGCCAGCAAAAGGACAGGGGGCGCCGGAGAGACCCAGTACTTC. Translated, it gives CASKRTGGAGETQYF.